A single sample gave rise to the 3 T cell receptor beta chains below, sequenced in a study of T cell responses to AZD1222 COVID-19 vaccine. Only in-frame clones appear in the TCRdb table, and some are missing; sequencing was by immunoSEQ multiplex PCR. The repertoire holds some 140,000 clones, 92% seen once, with around 3.2% in the top ten. Here the sequenced sample was peripheral blood, taken on day 0 of AZD1222 vaccination. Receptors were obtained from an adult in good health.

This chain uses TRBV3-1 (or the pseudogene TRBV3-2) with TRBJ2-3; D gene uncertain. The germline gives CDR1 LGHDT, CDR2 YNNKEL (reference sequence). The CDR3 has 13 residues. V gave up 7 bases and J gave up 7 bases, with 15 bases separating them. The CDR3 loop is CASIPPGANTQYF. The CDR3, as DNA: TGTGCCAGCATCCCGCCCGGAGCGAATACGCAGTATTTT.

This chain connects TRBV9 to TRBJ2-7; TRBD1 might be the D (6 bases). Germline V gene sequence: CDR1 SGDLS, CDR2 YYNGEE. The CDR3 has 14 residues. The ends were cut back, 3 bases at V and 0 bases at J, with 10 bases in the middle. Here the CDR3 DNA reads TGTGCCAGCAGCGAGGGGGTCCTCTCCTACGAGCAGTACTTC. Translated: CASSEGVLSYEQYF.

The chain combines TRBV18 with TRBJ2-2; D gene unclear. The CDR3 runs to 14 residues. The germline V gene has CDR1 KGHSH and CDR2 LQKENI. The ends were cut back, 0 bases at V and 2 bases at J, with 4 bases in the middle. The CDR3 loop reads CASSPPSNTGELFF. CDR3 nucleotide sequence: TGTGCCAGCTCACCACCTTCTAACACCGGGGAGCTGTTTTTT.